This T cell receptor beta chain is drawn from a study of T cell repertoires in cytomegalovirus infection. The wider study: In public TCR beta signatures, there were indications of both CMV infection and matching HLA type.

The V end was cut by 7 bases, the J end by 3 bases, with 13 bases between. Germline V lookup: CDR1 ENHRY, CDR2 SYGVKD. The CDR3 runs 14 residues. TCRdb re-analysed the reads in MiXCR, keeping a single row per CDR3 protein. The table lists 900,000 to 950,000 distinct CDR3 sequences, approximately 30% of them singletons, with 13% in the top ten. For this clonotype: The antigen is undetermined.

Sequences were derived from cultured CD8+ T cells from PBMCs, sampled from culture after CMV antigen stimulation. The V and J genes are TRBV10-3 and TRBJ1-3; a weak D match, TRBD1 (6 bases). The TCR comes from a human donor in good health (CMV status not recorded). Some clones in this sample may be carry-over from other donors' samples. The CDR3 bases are TGTGCCATCAATGACAGGTCTAATGGAAACACCATATATTTT. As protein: CAINDRSNGNTIYF.